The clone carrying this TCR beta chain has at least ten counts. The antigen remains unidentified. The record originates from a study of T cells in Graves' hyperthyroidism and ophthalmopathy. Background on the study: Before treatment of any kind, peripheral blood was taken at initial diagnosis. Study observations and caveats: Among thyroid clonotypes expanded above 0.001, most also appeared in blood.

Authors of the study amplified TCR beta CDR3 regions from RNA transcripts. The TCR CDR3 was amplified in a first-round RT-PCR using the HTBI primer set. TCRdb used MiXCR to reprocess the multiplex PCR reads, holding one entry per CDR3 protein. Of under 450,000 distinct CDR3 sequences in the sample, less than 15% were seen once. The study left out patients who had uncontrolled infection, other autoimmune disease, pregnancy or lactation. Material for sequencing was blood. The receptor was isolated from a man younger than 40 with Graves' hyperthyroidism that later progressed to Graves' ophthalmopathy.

This chain's CDR3 is CASSFVLAGGGGYTF. Here the CDR3 DNA reads TGTGCCAGCAGTTTTGTCCTGGCCGGAGGTGGGGGCTACACCTTC. This chain links TRBV28 with TRBJ1-2; D is undetermined. The CDR3 is 15 residues long. Trimming removed 3 bases from V and 8 bases from J, with 19 bases in between. In germline, CDR1 is MDHEN, CDR2 SYDVKM.